Following are 30 T cell receptor beta chains from one sample sequenced in a study of blood T cells in healthy people across ages. A J-beta primer mix and a sample-barcoded 5' primer were used in a second PCR of roughly 7 to 12 cycles. Each CDR3 protein gets one entry after TCRdb re-called the 5' RACE reads with MiXCR. This table has around 1,000,000 distinct CDR3 sequences, roughly 24% appearing once. The sample was also reused in another study, on T cells of mothers and their children.

The sample comprised blood. Every receptor here comes from a girl aged 2 to 10 in good health.

The chain couples TRBV6-2 or TRBV6-3 to TRBJ2-5; D gene ambiguous. The end of the DNA is better explained by TRBJ2-7, so the J call may be wrong. The germline V gene encodes CDR1 MNHEY and CDR2 SVGEGT. This CDR3 contains 11 residues. Here the CDR3 DNA reads TGTGCCAGCGAATCGGCCTACGAGCAGTACTTC. Translated, it gives CASESAYEQYF.

This sequence joins TRBV7-2 and TRBJ2-5; tentatively, D is TRBD2 (5 bases). Trimming pared 4 bases from V and 11 bases from J, leaving 23 bases between. This CDR3 region has 15 residues. Looked up from germline, CDR1 is SGHTA and CDR2 is FQGNSA. In nucleotides, the CDR3 is TGTGCCAGCAGCTCCGAGAGTGGCGGGCAGTGGGAGCAGTACTTC. It codes for CASSSESGGQWEQYF.

The sample holds a few counts of this clonotype. In DNA, the CDR3 is TGTGCCAGCAGTTTACCCTTTGCCGGAAACACCATATATTTT. This codes for CASSLPFAGNTIYF. The chain recombines TRBV28 with TRBJ1-3; D is unclear. Germline CDR1 MDHEN, CDR2 SYDVKM. V lost 2 bases to trimming and J lost 4 bases, with 9 bases between them. The length of the CDR3 is 14 residues.

In regard to this clonotype: A read error may produce the germline difference seen at one junction end. This chain joins TRBV12-3 or TRBV12-4 and TRBJ2-3, with D maybe TRBD1 (6 bases). CDR3 length equals 15 residues. The CDR3 region has the DNA TGTGCCAGCAGTTTAGGGACAGTGAGTGCAGATGCGCAGTATTTT. Translation gives CASSLGTVSADAQYF.

This clonotype was observed a few times. The V and J genes are TRBV10-2 and TRBJ2-5; 7 nucleotides line up with TRBD2. Germline V lookup: CDR1 WSHSY, CDR2 SAAADI. Losses at the gene ends were 10 bases for V and 0 bases for J; bases not matched to a gene: 8. This CDR3 is 14 amino acids long. Here the CDR3 reads CATASGAYQETQYF. The CDR3 DNA follows: TGCGCCACCGCAAGCGGGGCCTACCAAGAGACCCAGTACTTC.

A few counts support this clonotype. The chain uses TRBV12-3 or TRBV12-4 and TRBJ2-1, with TRBD1 matching over 10 bases. The tail of the sequence fits TRBJ2-5 better, so the J call may be wrong. This CDR3 contains 15 residues. CDR3 sequence reads: CASSLPRDRGETQYF. As DNA, the CDR3 is TGTGCCAGCAGTTTACCCCGGGACAGGGGTGAGACCCAGTACTTC.

The chain is built from TRBV15 and TRBJ2-3; TRBD2 agrees at 9 bases. The CDR3 consists of 17 residues. V lost 4 bases, J lost 0 bases, and 8 bases stayed unmatched. Germline V CDR1 and CDR2: LNHNV, YYDKDF (reference sequence). In DNA form, the CDR3 reads TGTGCCACCAGCATCTCAGGACTAGCGACTAGCACAGATACGCAGTATTTT. This translates into CATSISGLATSTDTQYF.

The table lists this clonotype with a few counts. The rearrangement links TRBV6-1 to TRBJ2-6; possible D gene TRBD1, 6 bases. V was cut by 10 bases and J by 2 bases, with 12 bases left in between. CDR1 MNHNS and CDR2 SASEGT come from the germline V gene. The CDR3 consists of 14 residues. The CDR3 sequence: CATSRQAGANVLTF. The CDR3 DNA follows: TGTGCCACCTCACGACAGGCTGGGGCCAACGTCCTGACTTTC.

The V and J genes are TRBV11-2 and TRBJ2-1; 16 nucleotides agree with TRBD2. CDR3 length equals 20 residues. Germline assignment: CDR1 SGHAT and CDR2 FQNNGV. J was trimmed by 4 bases and V by 5 bases; bases with no gene match: 14. The CDR3 region is CASSPWAGLAGGPGYNEQFF. The DNA of the CDR3 is TGTGCCAGCAGCCCCTGGGCGGGACTAGCGGGAGGGCCAGGGTACAATGAGCAGTTCTTC. Together with reference TRBV11-2 and TRBJ2-1, the CDR3 gives the full variable domain: EAGVAQSPRYKIIEKRQSVAFWCNPISGHATLYWYQQILGQGPKLLIQFQNNGVVDDSQLPKDRFSAERLKGVDSTLKIQPAKLEDSAVYLCASSPWAGLAGGPGYNEQFFGPGTRLTVL.

This clonotype was found once. V is TRBV20-1 and J is TRBJ2-5; TRBD2 is a possible D gene (6 bases). The end of the DNA aligns better with TRBJ2-7, so the J call may be wrong. Germline loops: CDR1 DFQATT, CDR2 SNEGSKA (reference sequence). CDR3 length: 14 amino acids. CDR3: CSARDLWTNYEQYF. The CDR3 DNA is TGCAGTGCTAGAGATCTCTGGACTAACTACGAGCAGTACTTC.

CDR3 nucleotides: TGTGCCAGCAGCTCGAACCTCTTCCGGGACAGCACTGAAGCTTTCTTT. Residues: CASSSNLFRDSTEAFF. V gene TRBV7-9 combines with J gene TRBJ1-1; 7 nucleotides match TRBD1. Germline CDR1 SEHNR, CDR2 FQNEAQ (reference sequence). Unmatched junction bases numbered 12, after V lost 4 bases and J lost 4 bases. The CDR3 extends over 16 amino acids.

The chain couples TRBV27 to TRBJ1-4; 7 bases agree with TRBD1. The CDR3 loop spans 15 amino acids. Germline V gives CDR1 MNHEY, CDR2 SMNVEV (reference sequence). Trimming took 0 bases from V and 7 from J; bases not matched to a gene: 5. The DNA of the CDR3 is TGTGCCAGCAGTTTATCGTCCGGACAGGTTGAAAAACTGTTTTTT. This translates into CASSLSSGQVEKLFF.

This chain joins TRBV18 and TRBJ1-4, with D maybe TRBD1 (5 bases). The germline CDR1 and CDR2 sequences are KGHSH and LQKENI. Trimming shortened V by 5 bases and J by 0 bases, and 13 bases separated the two germline ends. The CDR3 has 16 residues. In DNA form, the CDR3 reads TGTGCCAGCTCAGAAGGCGGGGCTTCAACTAATGAAAAACTGTTTTTT. This translates into CASSEGGASTNEKLFF.

In its sample, this clonotype was seen a few times. The chain links TRBV7-9 to TRBJ2-5; 11 positions match TRBD2. The assigned J gene may be wrong: the sequence end matches TRBJ2-1 better. CDR1 SEHNR and CDR2 FQNEAQ come from the germline V gene (reference sequence). There are 16 residues in the CDR3. This CDR3 reads CASSSYGTSGYNEQFF. The CDR3 DNA follows: TGTGCCAGCAGCTCCTACGGGACTAGCGGTTACAATGAGCAGTTCTTC.

The genes are TRBV5-1 and TRBJ2-1; 8 bases are shared with TRBD2. The CDR3 runs to 16 residues. The germline gives CDR1 SGHRS, CDR2 YFSETQ. The V and J ends lost 4 bases and 3 bases, in that order; junction bases with no gene match: 9. CDR3 coding DNA: TGCGCCAGCAGCCCGTTTAGCGGGAATATCTACAATGAGCAGTTCTTC. Amino acids: CASSPFSGNIYNEQFF. The whole variable domain, filled in from reference TRBV5-1 and TRBJ2-1, reads KAGVTQTPRYLIKTRGQQVTLSCSPISGHRSVSWYQQTPGQGLQFLFEYFSETQRNKGNFPGRFSGRQFSNSRSEMNVSTLELGDSALYLCASSPFSGNIYNEQFFGPGTRLTVL.

This chain uses TRBV28 with TRBJ2-1, with 14 bases aligning to TRBD2. V lost 6 bases, J lost 7 bases, and 5 bases stayed unmatched. CDR3 size: 15 residues. Germline CDR1 is MDHEN and CDR2 is SYDVKM. CDR3 nucleotide sequence: TGTGCCAGCAGGGGGACTAGCGGGAGCCCTAATGAGCAGTTCTTC. This encodes CASRGTSGSPNEQFF.

This clonotype was recorded a few times. CDR3 in DNA: TGTGCTAAGGGGTGGCGGAAGACCCAGTACTTC. Its translation: CAKGWRKTQYF. The V call is TRBV6-5, the J call TRBJ2-5, with a tentative D call TRBD1 (5 bases). Germline CDR1 MNHEY, CDR2 SVGAGI. The CDR3 sequence is 11 residues long.

The genes are TRBV12-3 or TRBV12-4 and TRBJ1-2; D unclear. V lost 5 bases and J 2 bases, leaving 9 bases between the germline ends. The CDR3 runs 13 residues. CDR3: CASSIPGNYGYTF. DNA for the CDR3: TGTGCCAGCAGTATTCCGGGGAACTATGGCTACACCTTC.

There are a few counts of this clonotype. The chain uses TRBV25-1 and TRBJ2-7; 9 nucleotides align to TRBD1. Germline values: CDR1 MGHDK, CDR2 SYGVNS. The CDR3 loop spans 15 amino acids. V dropped 5 bases and J dropped 4; count of bases not matched to a gene: 9. CDR3 sequence: CASSRPGTGIYEQYF. CDR3 DNA sequence: TGTGCCAGCAGTAGACCCGGGACAGGGATATACGAGCAGTACTTC.

DNA of the CDR3: TGCGCCAGCAGCCAAGAGCAGCGGGGGGCAAACATTCAGTACTTC. This codes for CASSQEQRGANIQYF. The chain carries TRBV4-3 and TRBJ2-4; 9 bases are a match to TRBD2. This CDR3 has 15 amino acids. The germline V gene encodes CDR1 LGHNA and CDR2 YSLEER. V was clipped by 0 bases and J by 6 bases; unmatched bases: 3.

This sequence joins TRBV7-2 and TRBJ2-4; D is ambiguous. Germline loops: CDR1 SGHTA, CDR2 FQGNSA. Trimming cost V 5 bases and J 9 bases, with 11 bases left between them. CDR3 length: 12 residues. CDR3 sequence reads: CASSPNVGIQYF. The CDR3 nucleotides read TGTGCCAGCAGCCCTAACGTTGGCATTCAGTACTTC.

J is TRBJ2-5 and V is TRBV20-1, with TRBD2 matching over 12 bases. The tail of the sequence fits TRBJ2-1 better, so the J call may be wrong. The CDR3 length is 15 residues. CDR1 DFQATT and CDR2 SNEGSKA come from the germline V gene (reference sequence). CDR3 DNA sequence: TGCAGTGCAGGAGTTCGGACTAGCGGGAACTATGAGCAGTTCTTC. This translates into CSAGVRTSGNYEQFF.

This chain uses TRBV5-1 with TRBJ2-1; 9 bases match TRBD2. This CDR3 contains 18 residues. V trimming: 4 bases; J trimming: 2 bases; junction bases outside the gene matches: 13. CDR1 is SGHRS and CDR2 is YFSETQ in the germline V gene. CDR3 in DNA: TGCGCCAGCAGCCCTCGGGGCGGGAGGGCCTTGACCTACAATGAGCAGTTCTTC. Its translation: CASSPRGGRALTYNEQFF. Variable domain in full (rest from reference TRBV5-1 and TRBJ2-1): KAGVTQTPRYLIKTRGQQVTLSCSPISGHRSVSWYQQTPGQGLQFLFEYFSETQRNKGNFPGRFSGRQFSNSRSEMNVSTLELGDSALYLCASSPRGGRALTYNEQFFGPGTRLTVL.

This clonotype turned up a few times. The gene calls are TRBV6-6 and TRBJ2-7, with 7 bases lining up with TRBD2. Germline-derived CDR1 and CDR2 are MNHNY and SVGAGI (reference sequence). Germline trimming cut 11 bases from V and 3 bases from J; bases unmatched to any gene: 10. This CDR3 is 13 amino acids long. DNA of the CDR3: TGTGCCCTGAGTGTAGGGGAGGGCTACGAGCAGTACTTC. Encoded protein: CALSVGEGYEQYF.

The chain is built from TRBV29-1 and TRBJ2-7; possibly TRBD2 for D (5 bases). The CDR3 length is 13 residues. Germline V lookup: CDR1 SQVTM, CDR2 ANQGSEA. V was trimmed by 2 bases and J by 6 bases, leaving 14 bases between them. CDR3 loop: CSVEPGVGIEQYF. The CDR3 DNA reads as TGCAGCGTTGAACCCGGGGTGGGAATCGAGCAGTACTTC.

In its sample, this clonotype was seen once. The chain carries TRBV4-2 and TRBJ1-1, with no clear D. Germline V gene sequence: CDR1 LGHNA, CDR2 YNFKEQ. V was trimmed by 1 base and J by 10 bases, leaving 13 bases between them. CDR3 size: 13 residues. The CDR3 reads CASSQVREPAAFF. CDR3 bases: TGTGCCAGCAGCCAAGTAAGGGAACCTGCAGCTTTCTTT.

The CDR3 DNA reads as TGTGCCAGCAGCTTGCTATTAGTTAACACCGGGGAGCTGTTTTTT. Translating gives CASSLLLVNTGELFF. J is TRBJ2-2 and V is TRBV7-9; no definite D call. The CDR3 loop spans 15 amino acids. CDR1 SEHNR and CDR2 FQNEAQ come from the germline V gene (reference sequence). The V end was cut by 3 bases, the J end by 2 bases, with 10 bases between.

This sequence joins TRBV15 and TRBJ2-5; D is perhaps TRBD2 (5 bases). Trimming removed 5 bases at V and 1 base at J, with 11 bases between. Per germline, CDR1 LNHNV and CDR2 YYDKDF (reference sequence). This CDR3 has 14 residues. The chain's CDR3 is CATSVGVAQETQYF. The CDR3 DNA reads as TGTGCCACCAGCGTCGGGGTAGCCCAAGAGACCCAGTACTTC.

V usage is TRBV9 and J usage is TRBJ1-2, with a weak D call TRBD1 (5 bases). The CDR3 has 14 amino acids. From germline, CDR1 is SGDLS and CDR2 YYNGEE. The V end lost 3 bases, the J end lost 5 bases, and 14 bases lay between the germline ends. CDR3 sequence: CASSGGMVDYGYTF. CDR3 nucleotides: TGTGCCAGCAGCGGGGGGATGGTCGATTATGGCTACACCTTC.

The chain carries TRBV29-1 and TRBJ2-5; D unclear. The CDR3 has 12 amino acids. Germline CDR1 reads SQVTM; CDR2 reads ANQGSEA. The ends were cut back, 4 bases at V and 5 bases at J, with 11 bases in the middle. DNA for the CDR3: TGCAGCGTTGGAAGGGTAGGGGAGACCCAGTACTTC. Translated: CSVGRVGETQYF.